This TCR beta chain was sequenced in a study of PD-L1 blockade in urothelial cancer. Clones were read by immunoSEQ multiplex PCR, and TCRdb kept only the in-frame ones, dropping some. The sample has just over 40,000 clones, approximately 81% seen once; the top ten hold 2.5% to 3%. The time point: peripheral blood 6 weeks after treatment start. The CDR3 covers 16 residues. The V gene lost 3 bases and the J gene lost 3 bases, with 15 bases spanning the gap. CDR1 is MNHNS and CDR2 is SASEGT in the germline V gene. The sequence came from a man aged 65-85 years with urothelial cancer. Sample: PBMCs, taken around atezolizumab (anti-PD-L1) treatment. The rearrangement uses TRBV6-1 and TRBJ1-5; a possible D gene is TRBD1 (5 bases). The CDR3 sequence: CASSDLGPGHNQPQHF. CDR3 coding DNA: TGTGCCAGCAGTGATCTGGGCCCTGGACACAATCAGCCCCAGCATTTT.